This T cell receptor beta chain was sequenced in a study of neurological immune-mediated disorders. Overall study results and limits: HTLV-1-associated myelopathy led in TCR clonal expansion, while multiple sclerosis ranked lowest, below healthy controls.

Unsorted libraries were generated from 2 million PBMCs held at -80 degrees C. The ends were cut back, 0 bases at V and 5 bases at J, with 5 bases in the middle. Germline V gene data show CDR1 as SEHNR and CDR2 as FQNEAQ (reference sequence). The CDR3 is 13 residues long. With 10-nucleotide random UMIs included, cDNA was synthesized by 5'RACE. Over 180 million TCR-beta sequences, together covering 15-18 subjects, were produced by every individual sequencing run that was carried out. TCRdb re-called the 5' RACE reads through MiXCR, storing one row per CDR3 protein. The sample lists tens of thousands of distinct CDR3 sequences, about 12% occurring once. This clonotype was detected many times. What it recognizes is unknown.

This receptor was taken from a woman aged 55-69 years with HTLV-1-associated myelopathy (HAM/TSP). This chain links TRBV7-9 with TRBJ2-1; D possibly uses TRBD1 or TRBD2 (5 bases each). The sample comprised PBMCs. In DNA, the CDR3 is TGTGCCAGCAGCTTAGCGGGGGACAATGAGCAGTTCTTC. This sequence encodes CASSLAGDNEQFF.